The 10 T cell receptor beta chains given below trace back to one sample, sequenced in a study of cytomegalovirus exposure and HLA in healthy donors. Clones were sequenced by immunoSEQ multiplex PCR, and TCRdb holds only the in-frame ones, with some missing. The sample has about 240,000 clones, 70% to 90% seen once. The source material was PBMCs. These receptors originate from a woman aged 30 to 39 in good health and CMV-seropositive.

The chain is built from TRBV10-3 and TRBJ2-1, with D unclear. From germline, CDR1 is ENHRY and CDR2 SYGVKD. The germline V and J ends were trimmed by 3 bases and 0 bases, with 6 bases remaining between them. The CDR3 has 14 residues. The CDR3 loop reads CAISDSSSYNEQFF. CDR3 in DNA: TGTGCCATCAGTGATTCCAGCTCCTACAATGAGCAGTTCTTC.

The chain carries TRBV11-3 and TRBJ1-2; possibly TRBD1 for D (5 bases). CDR1 SGHNT and CDR2 YENEEA come from the germline V gene. Trimming took 4 bases from V and 8 from J, leaving 17 bases between them. The CDR3 contains 14 residues. The DNA for the CDR3 is TGTGCCAGCAGCTCCCCCCGGGACTTTAAGGGCTACACCTTC. Residues: CASSSPRDFKGYTF.

The chain has TRBV27 and TRBJ2-3, with D perhaps TRBD2 (5 bases). Trimming cost V 5 bases and J 2 bases, with 14 bases left between them. This CDR3 contains 15 residues. CDR1 is MNHEY, CDR2 SMNVEV, per germline (reference sequence). CDR3 sequence: CASSPLGGFTDTQYF. In DNA form, the CDR3 reads TGTGCCAGCAGTCCCCTCGGAGGCTTCACAGATACGCAGTATTTT.

The rearrangement links TRBV9 to TRBJ2-2; 12 positions agree with TRBD2. This CDR3 contains 16 residues. Germline V lookup: CDR1 SGDLS, CDR2 YYNGEE. J lost 9 bases, V lost 2 bases, and 8 bases had no gene match. In nucleotides, the CDR3 is TGTGCCAGCAGCGTCTCTAGCGGGAGGGCCTTGAGGGAGCTGTTTTTT. Residues: CASSVSSGRALRELFF.

The gene calls are TRBV5-1 and TRBJ2-5; D may be TRBD1 (5 bases). Looked up from germline, CDR1 is SGHRS and CDR2 is YFSETQ. The CDR3 covers 14 residues. V was clipped by 4 bases and J by 2 bases, with 12 bases between them. Written as DNA, the CDR3 is TGCGCCAGCAGCCCCGACAGACTTCAAGAGACCCAGTACTTC. Residues: CASSPDRLQETQYF.

The V gene is TRBV4-1, the J gene TRBJ1-5; D is ambiguous. Trimming shortened V by 0 bases and J by 1 base, and 7 bases separated the two germline ends. This CDR3 is built from 15 residues. The germline CDR1 and CDR2 sequences are MGHRA and YSYEKL. The CDR3 coding sequence is TGCGCCAGCAGCCAAGATAAACAGAGCAATCAGCCCCAGCATTTT. Translated, it gives CASSQDKQSNQPQHF.

The J gene is TRBJ1-2, the V gene TRBV6-1; 8 bases are shared with TRBD1. There are 17 residues in the CDR3. The trim removed 2 bases at V and 2 bases at J, leaving 10 bases unmatched. Germline assignment: CDR1 MNHNS and CDR2 SASEGT. For the CDR3, the DNA is TGTGCCAGCAGTGAATCCCGCGACAGGGGCGGAAACTATGGCTACACCTTC. Amino acid sequence: CASSESRDRGGNYGYTF.

V gene TRBV5-1 combines with J gene TRBJ2-7, with 11 positions matching TRBD2. Germline CDR1 SGHRS, CDR2 YFSETQ. J gave up 3 bases and V 5 bases, and 4 bases lay outside the gene matches. The CDR3 is made up of 14 amino acids. The CDR3 DNA sequence: TGCGCCAGCAGACAGACTAGCGGGATCTACGAGCAGTACTTC. Translated, it gives CASRQTSGIYEQYF.

The V and J genes are TRBV7-8 and TRBJ1-5; unclear D gene. This CDR3 comprises 14 residues. The V end was cut by 2 bases, the J end by 7 bases, with 12 bases between. Per the germline V gene, CDR1 is SGHVS and CDR2 is FQNEAQ. The chain's CDR3 is CASSLSPRGQPQHF. The DNA for the CDR3 is TGTGCCAGCAGCTTATCTCCCCGGGGACAGCCCCAGCATTTT.

The V gene is TRBV18, the J gene TRBJ2-7, with D possibly matching TRBD1 (6 bases). V was shortened by 4 bases and J by 3 bases, with 10 bases between the two germline ends. The CDR3 has 13 amino acids. Germline-derived CDR1 and CDR2 are KGHSH and LQKENI. CDR3: CASSRGQNYEQYF. CDR3 in DNA: TGTGCCAGCTCACGGGGGCAGAACTACGAGCAGTACTTC.